This TCR beta chain was captured by sequencing in a study of blood T cell repertoires in COVID-19. Losses at the gene ends were 0 bases for V and 6 bases for J; bases not matched to a gene: 14. Germline V lookup: CDR1 ENHRY, CDR2 SYGVKD. The CDR3 consists of 19 residues. Clones were sequenced by immunoSEQ multiplex PCR, and TCRdb holds only the in-frame ones, with some missing. The table records 80,000 or so clones, about 86% of them present only once. This chain uses TRBV10-3 with TRBJ1-2; 12 nucleotides agree with TRBD1. The sample comprised peripheral blood. The receptor was derived from a human donor in a cohort sampled during active COVID-19. CDR3 sequence (DNA): TGTGCCATCAGTGAGTCGTATCCGGGACAGGGGGCTCGAGGGAATGGCTACACCTTC. Its translation is CAISESYPGQGARGNGYTF.